A single TCR beta chain is shown here with its context. This clonotype appeared many times. It lacks a known antigen. Base qualities are not provided; no much larger clone lies one nucleotide away. Looking up the germline V gene (reference sequence) yields CDR1 DFQATT and CDR2 SNEGSKA. Counted from cysteine to phenylalanine, this CDR3 has 12 amino acids. Just CDR3 DNA is preserved here, 36 bases in frame from base 1. Relative to germline, V is 6 bases shorter and J is 3 bases shorter, with 10 bases between their ends. This sample was included in a study of T cells after yellow fever vaccination (dated by TCRdb to the late 2010s). Regarding the research as a whole: The SMART-Seq v4 Ultra Low Input RNA kit was used to prepare libraries from fractions with low cell numbers. Bulk PBMC replicates and cell subsets were isolated from blood drawn at multiple timepoints before and after both primary and secondary immunization. To follow T-cell clones before and after primary and booster YFV17D yellow fever vaccination, bulk TCR alpha and beta repertoires were sequenced over time. Two healthy male donors, one aged 18 to 30 and one aged 30 to 40 years, were included in the cohort.

TCR cDNA was synthesized by 5'RACE template switching, which introduced a universal primer site and unique molecular identifiers. Priming for cDNA synthesis came from both the TCR alpha and TCR beta constant segments. Two PCR steps were used to amplify libraries, with sample barcodes and sequencing adapters being added in the second step. Sequencing of libraries was performed on Illumina HiSeq 2500 (2x100 bp) or NovaSeq (2x150 bp). On the authors' methods: Reads were demultiplexed and collapsed into UMI consensus sequences with MIGEC, and V(D)J alignment was performed with MiXCR. Using edgeR on replicate PBMC samples, clonotypes were called vaccine-responding if FDR was below 0.01 and the log2 fold change was above 5 up to day 15. Each bulk clonotype was labeled CD4 or CD8 based on which sequenced repertoire, CD4 or CD8, contained the clonotype at higher abundance. TCRdb reprocessing: public reads trimmed at Q25 with fastp, clones called with MiXCR, in-frame beta chains kept. Identical CDR3 protein sequences are pooled into one entry, listed with their most common genes and DNA. The V and J calls reflect TCRdb's pipeline rather than the authors' work. This sample lists 150,000 to 200,000 distinct CDR3 sequences; 6% to 7.5% were detected once. Jointly, the top ten make up under 3% of the sample.

What the study reported, not specific to this receptor: Because the study included only a couple of donors, the extent to which the findings can be generalized is limited. Because abundant contaminating clonotypes from the bulk population could be contained in FACS-sorted repertoires, computational filtering was required. A small fraction of clonotypes showed up in both the CD4 and CD8 compartments, probably as a result of convergent recombination. The secondary T-cell response was weaker than the primary response but faster, peaking on day 5 instead of day 15. After the booster, most clones that had expanded after primary vaccination were detected again (approximately 95% of CD4 and roughly 86% of CD8), suggesting broad maintenance of memory.

The sample's treatment or condition, from its label and the paper: live attenuated yellow fever vaccine strain. PBMCs were isolated from peripheral blood using a standard Ficoll-Paque protocol. CD4 and CD8 T-cell fractions were isolated with Dynabeads CD4 and CD8 positive selection kits. TriZol was used to extract RNA from bulk PBMCs, from CD4 and CD8 fractions, and from dextramer-positive and dextramer-negative fractions. This receptor was obtained from a man aged 18 to 35 who received the YFV17D yellow fever vaccine. The chain is made from TRBV20-1 and TRBJ2-3, with a tentative D gene TRBD2 over 5 matching bases. Source: CD4+ T cells sorted from PBMCs, taken 5 to 6 days after the first yellow fever vaccination. This receptor has the CDR3 CSAPSGTDTQYF. The nucleotide sequence reads TGCAGTGCCCCGTCGGGGACAGATACGCAGTATTTT.